Each of the 15 T cell receptor beta chains below was sequenced from the same sample in a study of Graves' ophthalmopathy and Graves' hyperthyroidism. Scientists amplified the TCR beta CDR3 regions from RNA transcripts. HTBI primers served in a first-round RT-PCR, which a second-round multiplex PCR followed. MiXCR, applied by TCRdb to the multiplex PCR reads, yields one record per CDR3 protein. Of hundreds of thousands of distinct CDR3 sequences in the sample, under 50% were seen once. Source material: peripheral blood. These receptors were obtained from an adult man with Graves' ophthalmopathy.

This clonotype was counted a few times. The genes are TRBV5-1 and TRBJ2-7; D might be TRBD2 (6 bases). This CDR3 is built from 15 residues. The ends were cut back, 5 bases at V and 1 base at J, with 16 bases in the middle. In germline, CDR1 is SGHRS, CDR2 YFSETQ. CDR3 sequence (DNA): TGCGCCAGCAGATCCGCCGGGACTTTGTCCTACGAGCAGTACTTC. Protein product: CASRSAGTLSYEQYF.

The chain couples TRBV4-3 to TRBJ1-2; 7 bases fit TRBD1. V shed 0 bases and J 4 bases; nucleotides not matched to a gene: 11. Germline loops: CDR1 LGHNA, CDR2 YSLEER. The CDR3 extends over 17 amino acids. CDR3 in amino acids: CASSQDGTGAPSYGYTF. The CDR3 DNA sequence: TGCGCCAGCAGCCAAGATGGAACAGGGGCGCCCAGCTATGGCTACACCTTC.

This clonotype was seen a handful of times. This sequence joins TRBV2 and TRBJ2-5; weak D call: TRBD2 (6 bases). Germline values: CDR1 SNHLY, CDR2 FYNNEI. Deletions cut 8 bases from V and 0 bases from J, with 19 bases between. CDR3 length equals 16 residues. CDR3 protein: CASLLRVAEYQETQYF. The CDR3 DNA is TGTGCCAGCTTGCTGCGAGTAGCGGAGTACCAAGAGACCCAGTACTTC. Based on the CDR3 plus reference TRBV2 and TRBJ2-5, the full variable domain is EPEVTQTPSHQVTQMGQEVILRCVPISNHLYFYWYRQILGQKVEFLVSFYNNEISEKSEIFDDQFSVERPDGSNFTLKIRSTKLEDSAMYFCASLLRVAEYQETQYFGPGTRLLVL.

Remarks on this clonotype: Relative to the germline gene, one junction end is altered; a read error may explain this. The chain couples TRBV5-1 to TRBJ2-7; TRBD1 might be the D (5 bases). From germline, CDR1 is SGHRS and CDR2 YFSETQ. CDR3 length: 14 residues. The CDR3 region has the DNA TGTGCCAGCAGCTTGCAGGGTCCGAGATACGAGCAGTACTTC. Its protein product is CASSLQGPRYEQYF.

This chain joins TRBV7-2 and TRBJ2-6, with D maybe TRBD2 (6 bases). The germline V gene has CDR1 SGHTA and CDR2 FQGNSA. The CDR3 consists of 15 residues. Trimming took 11 bases from V and 3 from J, leaving 17 bases between them. The CDR3 DNA follows: TGTGCCTGGAGGCTCGGGGGTGGTGGGGCCAACGTCCTGACTTTC. Protein sequence: CAWRLGGGGANVLTF.

This clonotype was seen ten or more times. This rearrangement joins TRBV2 to TRBJ2-2; D is uncertain. Trimming took off 7 bases at V and 5 bases at J, with 11 bases between the two ends. The CDR3 contains 13 residues. Germline V gives CDR1 SNHLY, CDR2 FYNNEI. The CDR3, as DNA: TGTGCCAGCAAATCCCAAGAAACCGGGGAGCTGTTTTTT. Translated, it gives CASKSQETGELFF. Supplemented by reference TRBV2 and TRBJ2-2, the full variable domain reads EPEVTQTPSHQVTQMGQEVILRCVPISNHLYFYWYRQILGQKVEFLVSFYNNEISEKSEIFDDQFSVERPDGSNFTLKIRSTKLEDSAMYFCASKSQETGELFFGEGSRLTVL.

This clonotype was seen at least ten times. The chain combines TRBV10-3 with TRBJ2-5, with 8 bases matching TRBD2. This CDR3 is 16 amino acids long. With V trimmed by 10 bases and J by 2 bases, 15 bases remained unmatched. Germline values: CDR1 ENHRY, CDR2 SYGVKD. CDR3 sequence: CATRGLAGEKQETQYF. The CDR3 DNA reads TGTGCCACCAGAGGGCTAGCGGGTGAAAAGCAAGAGACCCAGTACTTC.

The rearrangement links TRBV25-1 to TRBJ1-1; D might be TRBD1 (5 bases). CDR1 and CDR2 from the germline V gene are MGHDK and SYGVNS. The CDR3 totals 15 residues. V gave up 2 bases and J gave up 5 bases, with 15 bases separating them. CDR3 in DNA: TGTGCCAGCAGTGAACCCGGGGCGGTAGAGACTGAAGCTTTCTTT. This sequence encodes CASSEPGAVETEAFF.

This clonotype was detected ten times or more. This chain uses TRBV19 with TRBJ2-7; D may be TRBD1 or TRBD2 (5 bases each). Deletions cut 8 bases from V and 2 bases from J, with 10 bases between. The germline V gene encodes CDR1 LNHDA and CDR2 SQIVND (reference sequence). This CDR3 has 12 residues. The CDR3 DNA follows: TGTGCCAGTCGAGGGGCAACCTACGAGCAGTACTTC. This gives the protein CASRGATYEQYF.

The table lists this clonotype with many counts. The chain couples TRBV15 to TRBJ2-5; TRBD2 aligns across 8 bases. The V and J ends lost 0 bases and 2 bases, in that order; junction bases with no gene match: 8. This CDR3 has 17 amino acids. CDR1 and CDR2 (germline): LNHNV, YYDKDF (reference sequence). DNA for the CDR3: TGTGCCACCAGCAGAGAATCGGGGGGGCAGCGACAAGAGACCCAGTACTTC. Its translation: CATSRESGGQRQETQYF.

The chain links TRBV29-1 to TRBJ2-7; the D gene is possibly TRBD1 (6 bases). This CDR3 is built from 12 residues. V lost 8 bases and J 4 bases, leaving 15 bases between the germline ends. Germline V gene sequence: CDR1 SQVTM, CDR2 ANQGSEA. The CDR3 protein is CSQPGQVYEQYF. CDR3 DNA: TGCAGCCAACCGGGACAAGTGTACGAGCAGTACTTC.

At least ten counts were recorded for this clonotype. An end of the junction differs from the germline gene, which may be a read error. The chain uses TRBV2 and TRBJ2-2; D uncertain. Germline-derived CDR1 and CDR2 are SNHLY and FYNNEI. The CDR3 has 12 amino acids. CDR3 sequence reads: CASSEDTGELFF. CDR3 DNA: TGTGCCAGCAGCGAAGACACCGGGGAGCTGTTTTTT.

This clonotype was observed at least ten times. The genes are TRBV19 and TRBJ2-2; D possibly corresponds to TRBD1 (5 bases). The CDR3 is 16 residues long. Germline V gene sequence: CDR1 LNHDA, CDR2 SQIVND (reference sequence). The ends were cut back, 5 bases at V and 1 base at J, with 14 bases in the middle. CDR3 DNA: TGTGCCAGTAGTTTGCAAGGGGCCCTGAACACCGGGGAGCTGTTTTTT. Translating it yields CASSLQGALNTGELFF.

The rearrangement uses TRBV10-3 and TRBJ2-5; D is perhaps TRBD1 or TRBD2 (5 bases each). Trimming pared 8 bases from V and 4 bases from J, leaving 17 bases between. In germline, CDR1 is ENHRY, CDR2 SYGVKD. The CDR3 is 14 residues long. CDR3 DNA: TGTGCCATCGGGGGTGAGGGGTTTTCAGAGACCCAGTACTTC. Translated, it gives CAIGGEGFSETQYF.

This clonotype appeared many times. CDR3 nucleotide sequence: TGTGCCAGCAGCCCCGGGACACCCTACGAGCAGTACTTC. It is translated as CASSPGTPYEQYF. The V call is TRBV7-2, the J call TRBJ2-7; D may be TRBD1 (6 bases). CDR1 SGHTA and CDR2 FQGNSA come from the germline V gene. V dropped 5 bases and J dropped 2 bases, with 10 bases sitting between them. The CDR3 is 13 residues long.